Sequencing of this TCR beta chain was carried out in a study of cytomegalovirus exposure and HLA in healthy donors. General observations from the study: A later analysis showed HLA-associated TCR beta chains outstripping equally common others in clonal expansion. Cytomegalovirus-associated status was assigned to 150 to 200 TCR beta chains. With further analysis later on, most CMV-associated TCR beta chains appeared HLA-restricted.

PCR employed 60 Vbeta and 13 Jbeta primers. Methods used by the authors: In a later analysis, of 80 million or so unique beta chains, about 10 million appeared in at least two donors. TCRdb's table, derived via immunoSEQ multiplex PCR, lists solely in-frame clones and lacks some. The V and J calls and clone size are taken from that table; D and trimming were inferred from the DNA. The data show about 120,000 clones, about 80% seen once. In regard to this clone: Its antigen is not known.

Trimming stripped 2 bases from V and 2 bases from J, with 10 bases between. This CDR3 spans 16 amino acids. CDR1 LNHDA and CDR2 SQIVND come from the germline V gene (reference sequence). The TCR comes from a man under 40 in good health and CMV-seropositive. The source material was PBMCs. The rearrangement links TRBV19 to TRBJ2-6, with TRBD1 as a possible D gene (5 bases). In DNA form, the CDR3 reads TGTGCCAGTAGTATAAGGTGGGGCACTGGGGCCAACGTCCTGACTTTC. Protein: CASSIRWGTGANVLTF.